The clone carrying this TCR beta chain was observed once. As handled by the study authors: Reference gene primer amplification gave estimated nucleated cell counts. Produced via immunoSEQ multiplex PCR; TCRdb's table is partial and in-frame only. The V and J calls and clone size come from that table; D and trimming were worked out from the DNA. This table has approximately 130,000 clones, around 87% appearing once. These data originate in a study of blood T cell repertoires in COVID-19. Turning to the study itself: Sample material is recorded as cDNA or gDNA derived from T cells, B-cell-depleted T cells, or PBMCs.

CDR3 size: 16 residues. Germline CDR1 reads ENHRY; CDR2 reads SYGVKD. The V end was cut by 10 bases, the J end by 6 bases, with 28 bases between. Sequencing was performed on peripheral blood. V gene TRBV10-3 combines with J gene TRBJ2-7; maybe TRBD2 (6 bases). The clonotype comes from a woman in her fifties or sixties who had recovered from COVID-19. The CDR3 DNA follows: TGTGCCACGACGGGACCAACCTCCAGCGGGTTCGGCGAGCAGTACTTC. Translation: CATTGPTSSGFGEQYF.